Listed below are T cell receptor beta chains from one sample, sequenced in a study of T cell repertoires in cytomegalovirus infection. TCRdb passed the reads through MiXCR, listing each CDR3 protein once. The sample has roughly 860,000 distinct CDR3 sequences, roughly 33% seen once. These receptors' antigens are unknown. The sample here was cultured CD8+ T cells from PBMCs, taken from culture after CMV antigen stimulation. These TCRs come from a human donor in good health (CMV status not recorded). Some clones in this sample may be carry-over from other donors' samples. CDR3s include the opening cysteine and the closing phenylalanine or tryptophan. D genes are given only for firm matches. Size tells how often a clone was seen (once, few, many) or the class of an expanded clone, and some rows leave it out.

J,D,size,V,DNA,CDR3
TRBJ2-1,NA,many,TRBV9,TGTGCCAGCAGCGTAGCGGAGCTCTACAATGAGCAGTTCTTC,CASSVAELYNEQFF
TRBJ1-5,NA,NA,TRBV6-5,TGTGCCAGCAGTGCCGCCAATCAGCCCCAGCATTTT,CASSAANQPQHF
TRBJ1-1,NA,few,TRBV12-3/TRBV12-4,TGTGCCAGCAGTGGGGGCCCTAGGCCTGAAGCTTTCTTT,CASSGGPRPEAFF
TRBJ2-3,NA,NA,TRBV27,TGTGCCAGCAGCCTCCCCCTGGCGGGCGATACGCAGTATTTT,CASSLPLAGDTQYF
TRBJ2-3,TRBD2,NA,TRBV3-1,TGTGCCAGCACCCAACGGGGAGGGCAAGATACGCAGTATTTT,CASTQRGGQDTQYF
TRBJ1-2,TRBD1,NA,TRBV10-3,TGTGCCATCAGCACCCAAATCGGACAGGTGGCTAACTATGGCTACACCTTC,CAISTQIGQVANYGYTF
TRBJ2-2,NA,NA,TRBV2,TGTGCCAGCCGTGAGGGGACCGGGGAGCTGTTTTTT,CASREGTGELFF
TRBJ2-1,NA,NA,TRBV7-6,TGTGCCAGCAGCTTACGGTGGACGTCGCCCTTTGCCAATGAGCAGTTCTTC,CASSLRWTSPFANEQFF
TRBJ2-2,TRBD1,NA,TRBV20-1,TGCAGTGCTAGAGCACCGGGGACAGGGGATACCGGGGAGCTGTTTTTT,CSARAPGTGDTGELFF
TRBJ2-7,TRBD1,NA,TRBV29-1,TGCAGCGTTGCTGGGGGACAGCATCACGAGCAGTACTTC,CSVAGGQHHEQYF
TRBJ2-6,NA,NA,TRBV12-3/TRBV12-4,TGTGCCACCAAGGTCACGGGGGATGGGGCCAACGTCCTGACTTTC,CATKVTGDGANVLTF
TRBJ2-1,NA,many,TRBV11-1,TGTGCCAGCAGCCCTGGGACTGGGGGCTATGAGCAGTTCTTC,CASSPGTGGYEQFF
TRBJ2-1,NA,NA,TRBV2,TGTGCCAGCAGTGAAGCGGGGGGGCCCCACAATGAGCAGTTCTTC,CASSEAGGPHNEQFF
TRBJ1-1,NA,few,TRBV27,TGTGCCAGCAGCCAGAGAGGGGTCACTGAAGCTTTCTTT,CASSQRGVTEAFF
TRBJ2-7,NA,NA,TRBV14,TGTGCCAGCAGCCAAGATGGGGTCGGTCCCTCCTACGAGCAGTACTTC,CASSQDGVGPSYEQYF
TRBJ2-5,NA,NA,TRBV28,TGTGCCAGCAGTTCCCGACAATACCAAGAGACCCAGTACTTC,CASSSRQYQETQYF
TRBJ2-2,NA,few,TRBV27,TGTGCCAGCAGTTCGTATCCGGGAGCCAGCGGGGAGCTGTTTTTT,CASSSYPGASGELFF
TRBJ2-2,NA,NA,TRBV28,TGTGCCAGCAGTTCGGATCGAGCGGGCGACACTCCCGGGGAGCTGTTTTTT,CASSSDRAGDTPGELFF
TRBJ1-6,TRBD1,NA,TRBV4-1,TGCGCCAGCAGCCAAGCCAGCGCAGGGGGTGGGTCACCCCTCCACTTT,CASSQASAGGGSPLHF
TRBJ2-1,NA,many,TRBV7-8,TGTGCCAGCAGCATGCGGACCAATGAGCAGTTCTTC,CASSMRTNEQFF
TRBJ2-2,NA,few,TRBV3-1,TGTGCCAGCAGCCCGGGACTGAAAGCCCGCGCGAACACCGGGGAGCTGTTTTTT,CASSPGLKARANTGELFF
TRBJ2-1,NA,few,TRBV27,TGTGCCAGCAGTCCCCGGGGTATCAATGAGCAGTTCTTC,CASSPRGINEQFF
TRBJ1-1,NA,NA,TRBV7-6,TGTGCCAGCAGCTTAGCTCCGGACCGGGCGACTTTCTTT,CASSLAPDRATFF
TRBJ1-6,TRBD1,NA,TRBV27,TGTGCCAGCAGTTTAGGGCCGAGACAGGGTGGCAATTCACCCCTCCACTTT,CASSLGPRQGGNSPLHF
TRBJ1-1,TRBD1,few,TRBV7-9,TGTGCCAGCAGCTCCACGACAGGGTCGAACACTGAAGCTTTCTTT,CASSSTTGSNTEAFF
TRBJ2-1,TRBD2,NA,TRBV7-2,TGTGCCAGCAGCTCACTTAGCGGGGGGGCGTATGAGCAGTTCTTC,CASSSLSGGAYEQFF
TRBJ1-5,NA,few,TRBV4-1,TGCGCCAGCAGCCAGGCCGACACCTACCTGACTAAGGGCCACAATCAGCCCCAGCATTTT,CASSQADTYLTKGHNQPQHF
TRBJ2-3,NA,NA,TRBV4-1,TGTGCCAGCAGCCATGTCTTCCAGGATGTGGCAGATACGCAGTATTTT,CASSHVFQDVADTQYF
TRBJ1-1,NA,NA,TRBV19,TGTGTCAGTAATATAGGTACGAACACTGAAGCTTTCTTT,CVSNIGTNTEAFF
TRBJ2-3,TRBD2,many,TRBV7-9,TGTGCCAGCAGCAGACGGGGCGGGGGGGCCGTAGATACGCAGTATTTT,CASSRRGGGAVDTQYF
TRBJ2-3,TRBD1,NA,TRBV7-6,TGTGCCAGCAGCCAGGGGGATGCCAGGGAAGGGCCCGTAGATACGCAGTATTTT,CASSQGDAREGPVDTQYF
TRBJ1-3,NA,NA,TRBV10-3,TGTGCCATACTCGTACCCAGGGACTCTGGAAACACCATATATTTT,CAILVPRDSGNTIYF
TRBJ2-3,NA,few,TRBV6-2/TRBV6-3,TGTGCCAGCAGTCTCCTGGATGATACGCAGTATTTT,CASSLLDDTQYF
TRBJ2-1,TRBD1,few,TRBV7-9,TGTGCCAGCAGCTCGGGACAGGGGGCACAAGTTGAGCAGTTCTTC,CASSSGQGAQVEQFF
TRBJ2-7,NA,NA,TRBV10-3,TGTGCCATCAGTGAGTCGATTAAACAGGGAGTAAAGGGCTACGAGCAGTACTTC,CAISESIKQGVKGYEQYF
TRBJ2-5,NA,few,TRBV10-3,TGTGCCATCAGTGAGTCCGTGCAAGAGACCCAGTACTTC,CAISESVQETQYF
TRBJ1-1,TRBD1,many,TRBV7-2,TGTGCCAGCAGCCTAAGACAGGGAGACACTGAAGCTTTCTTT,CASSLRQGDTEAFF
TRBJ2-7,TRBD1,NA,TRBV10-2,TGCGCCAGCCTTTCCGGGACAGGGGAGAAGTACTTC,CASLSGTGEKYF
TRBJ2-1,NA,NA,TRBV4-3,TGCGCCATCAGCCAAGACCCGGGCTTTAACAATGAGCAGTTCTTC,CAISQDPGFNNEQFF
TRBJ1-5,TRBD1,few,TRBV6-1,TGTGCCAGCAGTGAAGAAAGTGTAGGGGGCTTGGAGCCCCAGCATTTT,CASSEESVGGLEPQHF
TRBJ1-6,NA,few,TRBV27,TGTGCCAGCAGTCCTTACCTCCCTCGCGGGAATTCACCCCTCCACTTT,CASSPYLPRGNSPLHF
TRBJ2-1,NA,many,TRBV7-8,TGTGCCAGCAGCTTAGGGGCCAGACCTGTAAATGAGCAGTTCTTC,CASSLGARPVNEQFF
TRBJ2-1,TRBD2,many,TRBV6-6,TGTGCCAGCAGTTACTCTGAAGCGGGGGGGCCCGGAAGCTCCTACAATGAGCAGTTCTTC,CASSYSEAGGPGSSYNEQFF
TRBJ2-3,NA,NA,TRBV5-4,TGTGCCAGCAGCTCTCTGGTGGGGGGCGGCACAGATACGCAGTATTTT,CASSSLVGGGTDTQYF
TRBJ2-5,NA,NA,TRBV7-8,TGTGCCAGCAGCTTAGGGGACGAACGTGAGACCCAGTACTTC,CASSLGDERETQYF
TRBJ1-2,NA,NA,TRBV27,TGTGCCAGCAAACCACCCCGGGGCCAGGGCTACACCTTC,CASKPPRGQGYTF
TRBJ2-2,NA,NA,TRBV12-5,TGTGCTAGTGGTTTGGTACCTGGGACCCCATACACCGGGGAGCTGTTTTTT,CASGLVPGTPYTGELFF
TRBJ2-5,NA,NA,TRBV7-4,TGTGTCAGCAGCTCCCGACAATACGGTCCCCAAGAGACCCAGTACTTC,CVSSSRQYGPQETQYF
TRBJ2-7,TRBD1,NA,TRBV6-5,TGTGCCAGCAGTTACTTGGACAGGGCCCCCTACGAGCAGTACTTC,CASSYLDRAPYEQYF
TRBJ2-1,NA,few,TRBV5-4,TGTGCCAGCCTCGACGGGGATTCCTCCTACAATGAGCAGTTCTTC,CASLDGDSSYNEQFF
TRBJ2-2,TRBD1,NA,TRBV7-9,TGTGCCAGCAGTTCTCCGGGACAGGGCTTCAGCACCGGGGAGCTGTTTTTT,CASSSPGQGFSTGELFF
TRBJ2-1,TRBD1,NA,TRBV4-1,TGCGCCAGCAGCCAAGCCTTAGGGACAGGGGATGAGCAGTTCTTC,CASSQALGTGDEQFF
TRBJ2-1,NA,NA,TRBV6-5,TGTGCCAGCAGTTACGGCGGATGGACGGGCGAGCAGTTCTTC,CASSYGGWTGEQFF
TRBJ1-2,NA,NA,TRBV20-1,TGCAGTGCTCAGGGAAGTCAGTATGGCTACACCTTC,CSAQGSQYGYTF